The 6 T cell receptor beta chains listed next were all sequenced from one sample in a study of naive and memory T cell subsets. Their antigens remain unidentified. Notes on the study in general: A few larger clonotypes appeared in naive repertoires, especially CD8, possibly memory cells re-expressing CD45RA.

Both TRBC1 and TRBC2 were covered by a beta constant-region primer of two equimolar oligonucleotides. Four rounds of PCR amplified the ligated cDNA using nested alpha and beta constant-region primers plus SP2. TCRdb analysed the UMI-ligation and nested PCR reads with MiXCR anew, one entry per CDR3 protein. The table has approximately 150,000 distinct CDR3 sequences, over 20% seen once. Sequenced material: naive CD4+ T cells from blood. All receptors come from a human donor in good health.

The chain recombines TRBV12-3 or TRBV12-4 with TRBJ2-2; the D call may be TRBD1 or TRBD2 (5 bases each). V dropped 5 bases and J dropped 3 bases, with 13 bases sitting between them. This CDR3 region has 15 residues. The CDR3 reads CASSKWDGHTGELFF. DNA of the CDR3: TGTGCCAGCAGTAAATGGGACGGGCACACCGGGGAGCTGTTTTTT.

This clonotype turned up a few times. The CDR3 DNA is TGTGCCAGCAGCAACCGGTACTCTGAAGCTTTCTTT. Its protein product is CASSNRYSEAFF. V usage is TRBV6-5 and J usage is TRBJ1-1; D not certain. Germline lookup yields CDR1 MNHEY and CDR2 SVGAGI. The V gene lost 6 bases and the J gene lost 6 bases, with 11 bases spanning the gap. CDR3 size: 12 residues.

This clonotype has more than one count but fewer than ten. The rearrangement joins TRBV6-2 or TRBV6-3 to TRBJ2-1, with D unclear. Germline CDR1 is MNHEY and CDR2 is SVGEGT. V was cut by 8 bases and J by 3 bases, with 8 bases left in between. The CDR3 is 12 amino acids. The CDR3 DNA follows: TGTGCCAGCCGGTATAGCTACAATGAGCAGTTCTTC. This gives the protein CASRYSYNEQFF.

The gene calls are TRBV10-3 and TRBJ2-1; 7 bases fit TRBD1. Germline V lookup: CDR1 ENHRY, CDR2 SYGVKD. The CDR3 totals 15 residues. Losses at the gene ends were 3 bases for V and 3 bases for J; bases not matched to a gene: 5. The CDR3 loop is CAISDSGGGYNEQFF. The DNA of the CDR3 is TGTGCCATCAGTGATTCAGGGGGTGGCTACAATGAGCAGTTCTTC.

This clonotype was observed a handful of times. The chain uses TRBV27 and TRBJ2-3; no firm D call. The CDR3 length is 12 residues. V shed 4 bases and J shed 2 bases, with 4 bases lying between them. The germline V gene has CDR1 MNHEY and CDR2 SMNVEV (reference sequence). DNA for the CDR3: TGTGCCAGCAGTTCCCACACAGATACGCAGTATTTT. It specifies CASSSHTDTQYF.

The V call is TRBV19, the J call TRBJ2-3; D is unclear. V lost 3 bases and J 8 bases, leaving 9 bases between the germline ends. This CDR3 spans 12 amino acids. The germline V gene encodes CDR1 LNHDA and CDR2 SQIVND (reference sequence). In DNA, the CDR3 is TGTGCCAGTAGTATCCAATTCGGTACGCAGTATTTT. This codes for CASSIQFGTQYF. Complete variable domain (other parts from reference TRBV19 and TRBJ2-3): DGGITQSPKYLFRKEGQNVTLSCEQNLNHDAMYWYRQDPGQGLRLIYYSQIVNDFQKGDIAEGYSVSREKKESFPLTVTSAQKNPTAFYLCASSIQFGTQYFGPGTRLTVL.